The entry that follows covers one T cell receptor beta chain sequence. Its antigen has not been determined. Per-nucleotide qualities are absent, and no much larger clonotype sits a single base away. At one collaborating source in Seattle, patients were enrolled during active infection and were followed longitudinally through the course of disease. The collaborating institutions used their own protocols to collect whole blood in K2EDTA tubes. For TCRbeta analysis, collaborator samples were shipped as frozen whole blood, as isolated PBMCs, or as DNA extracted from either sample type. These data come from a study of blood T cell repertoires in COVID-19 (dated by TCRdb to 2020 to 2022). Regarding the complete study: The collaborator samples originated in the United States, Italy and Spain and spanned the acute and convalescent phases of COVID-19. The sample metadata nearly always contained a de-identified subject ID, COVID-19 status, age in years and sex. The repertoires were made available in a free public database intended to serve as a resource for research on the immune response to SARS-CoV-2. The prospective study material was composed of cDNA or gDNA derived from T cells, B-cell-depleted T cells, or PBMCs. HLA class I and class II types, where available, came from metadata supplied by the sample provider rather than from assay-based typing. Subjects who had been exposed to COVID-19, were actively infected with it, or had recovered from it provided the deeply sampled blood TCRbeta repertoires that made up the dataset. Samples came from the ongoing ImmuneRACE study (first 160 participants) plus 1,254 subjects from 6 global collaborators.

V ends up 1 base short and J 1 base short, with an unmatched junction base count of 6. Per the germline V gene, SGHTA is the CDR1 and FQGNSA is the CDR2. Including the terminal cysteine and phenylalanine, the CDR3 comprises 17 residues. Kept here is only the CDR3 DNA, which spans 51 bases and is read in frame from base 1. TCRbeta CDR3 regions were amplified from genomic DNA using the immunoSEQ Assay, a bias-controlled multiplex PCR. As for the original processing: The number of nucleated cells in each sample was estimated by amplification of reference gene primers within the assay. Sequence reads were collapsed and filtered to measure the absolute abundance of every unique TCRbeta CDR3 rearrangement. For each sample, productive Simpson clonality was calculated as the square root of Simpson's diversity index over productive rearrangements. The source is immuneACCESS, and TCRdb retained only in-frame sequences with V and J called. Part of the clones is not carried over; for the studies checked, unresolved V genes explain less than half of this, and the remainder is unexplained. V and J calls and clone size come straight from that table; D and trimming were deduced from the DNA. The sample table shows under 400,000 clones, and about 87% are seen once. The ten largest clones take up 1.5% to 2% of the sample.

Overall study outcomes, separate from this receptor: Clinical and demographic metadata were provided uncurated, with the amount varying by source and participant.

The sequenced sample was peripheral blood. The chain is assembled from TRBV7-2 and TRBJ2-5; 10 bases in the junction line up with TRBD2. The receptor's source is a woman in her 30s with COVID-19, enrolled during active disease. This receptor has the CDR3 CASSLGQAGGPQETQYF. DNA sequence: TGTGCCAGCAGCTTAGGTCAAGCGGGGGGGCCCCAAGAGACCCAGTACTTC.